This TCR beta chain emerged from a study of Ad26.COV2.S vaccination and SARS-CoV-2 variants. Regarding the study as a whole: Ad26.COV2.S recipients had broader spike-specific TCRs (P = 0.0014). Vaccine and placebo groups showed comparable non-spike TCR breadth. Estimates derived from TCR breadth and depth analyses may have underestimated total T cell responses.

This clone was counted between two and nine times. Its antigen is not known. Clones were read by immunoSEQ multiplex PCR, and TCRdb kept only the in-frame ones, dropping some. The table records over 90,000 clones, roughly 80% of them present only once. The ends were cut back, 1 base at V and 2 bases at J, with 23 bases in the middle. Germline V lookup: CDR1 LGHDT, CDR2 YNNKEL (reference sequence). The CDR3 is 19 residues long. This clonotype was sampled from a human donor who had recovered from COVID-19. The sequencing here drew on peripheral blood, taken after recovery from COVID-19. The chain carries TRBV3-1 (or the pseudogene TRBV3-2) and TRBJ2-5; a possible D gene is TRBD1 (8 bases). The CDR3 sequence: CASSQAYFRQGRGQETQYF. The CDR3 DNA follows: TGTGCCAGCAGCCAAGCTTACTTTCGACAGGGGAGGGGTCAAGAGACCCAGTACTTC.